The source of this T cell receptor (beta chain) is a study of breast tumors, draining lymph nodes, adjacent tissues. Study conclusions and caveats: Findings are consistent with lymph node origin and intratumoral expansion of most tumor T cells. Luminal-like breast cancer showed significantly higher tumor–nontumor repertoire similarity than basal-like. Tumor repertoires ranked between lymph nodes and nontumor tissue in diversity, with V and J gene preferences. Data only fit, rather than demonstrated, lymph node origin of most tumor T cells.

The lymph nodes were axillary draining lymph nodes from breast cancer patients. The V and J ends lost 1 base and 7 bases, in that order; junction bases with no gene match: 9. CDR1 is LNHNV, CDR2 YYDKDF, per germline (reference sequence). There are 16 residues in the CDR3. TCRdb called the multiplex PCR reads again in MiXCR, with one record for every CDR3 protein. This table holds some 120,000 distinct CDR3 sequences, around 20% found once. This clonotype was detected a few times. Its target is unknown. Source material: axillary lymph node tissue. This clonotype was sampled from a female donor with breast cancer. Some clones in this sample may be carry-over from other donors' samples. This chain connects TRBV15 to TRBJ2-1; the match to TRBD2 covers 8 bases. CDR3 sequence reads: CATSRAPSGSSNEQFF. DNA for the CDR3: TGTGCCACCAGCAGAGCTCCCAGCGGGAGCTCGAATGAGCAGTTCTTC.